Each of the 13 T cell receptor beta chains below was sequenced from the same sample in a study of OX40 agonist ivuxolimab in advanced cancers. The assay was immunoSEQ multiplex PCR, and TCRdb's table has in-frame clones only and misses some. The repertoire holds about 31,000 clones, with 85% to 95% as singletons. The source material was CD4+ or CD8+ T cells sorted from blood, sampled in a trial of the OX40 agonist ivuxolimab. These receptors all come from an adult with an advanced solid tumor such as melanoma, head and neck, liver or kidney cancer.

This clone was observed a single time. V and J are TRBV19 and TRBJ2-1, with D perhaps being TRBD1 or TRBD2 (5 bases each). Trimming shortened V by 5 bases and J by 12 bases, and 26 bases separated the two germline ends. Per germline, CDR1 LNHDA and CDR2 SQIVND (reference sequence). CDR3 length equals 16 residues. The CDR3 sequence: CASSGDRDKVRSWQFF. The CDR3 DNA reads as TGTGCCAGTAGTGGGGACCGCGACAAGGTGAGATCTTGGCAGTTCTTC. Full variable domain (rest looked up from reference TRBV19 and TRBJ2-1): DGGITQSPKYLFRKEGQNVTLSCEQNLNHDAMYWYRQDPGQGLRLIYYSQIVNDFQKGDIAEGYSVSREKKESFPLTVTSAQKNPTAFYLCASSGDRDKVRSWQFFGPGTRLTVL.

There are a few counts of this clone. This chain joins TRBV4-1 and TRBJ1-1, with D possibly being TRBD1 (5 bases). The CDR3 is 15 residues long. CDR1 is MGHRA and CDR2 is YSYEKL in the germline V gene. Trimming pared 0 bases from V and 5 bases from J, leaving 13 bases between. For the CDR3, the DNA is TGCGCCAGCAGCCAAGACGTCGGGGAGGGGACTGAAGCTTTCTTT. Its translation: CASSQDVGEGTEAFF.

This sequence joins TRBV19 and TRBJ1-1, with D unresolved. V was shortened by 9 bases and J by 4 bases, with 9 bases between the two germline ends. The CDR3 length is 11 residues. Germline V gene data show CDR1 as LNHDA and CDR2 as SQIVND (reference sequence). CDR3 nucleotides: TGTGCCAGCGCCGAAGCCACTGAAGCTTTCTTT. Translated, it gives CASAEATEAFF.

The chain employs TRBV5-4 and TRBJ2-7; 10 bases are shared with TRBD2. V trimming: 4 bases; J trimming: 1 base; junction bases outside the gene matches: 8. Per germline, CDR1 SGHNT and CDR2 YYREEE (reference sequence). The CDR3 loop spans 16 amino acids. CDR3 bases: TGTGCCAGCAGCGTCAGGACTAGCGGTGAATCCTACGAGCAGTACTTC. Residues: CASSVRTSGESYEQYF.

The chain links TRBV5-6 to TRBJ2-1; 9 nucleotides match TRBD2. V gave up 4 bases and J gave up 4 bases; unmatched junction bases: 6. This CDR3 comprises 15 residues. Germline values: CDR1 SGHDT, CDR2 YYEEEE. The CDR3 coding sequence is TGTGCCAGCAGCGCATGGGCGGGAGGGTACAATGAGCAGTTCTTC. This encodes CASSAWAGGYNEQFF.

The rearrangement links TRBV28 to TRBJ2-2; D is ambiguous. The ends were cut back, 5 bases at V and 1 base at J, with 5 bases in the middle. CDR3 size: 13 residues. Looked up from germline, CDR1 is MDHEN and CDR2 is SYDVKM. The DNA of the CDR3 is TGTGCCAGCAGTGGAGAGAACACCGGGGAGCTGTTTTTT. Translation gives CASSGENTGELFF.

The genes are TRBV7-2 and TRBJ2-7; D gene unclear. The length of the CDR3 is 13 residues. Germline lookup yields CDR1 SGHTA and CDR2 FQGNSA. V was shortened by 1 base and J by 2 bases, with 6 bases between the two germline ends. The CDR3 nucleotides are TGTGCCAGCAGCTTAGTTCCCACCTACGAGCAGTACTTC. Encoded protein: CASSLVPTYEQYF.

The chain joins TRBV30 to TRBJ2-3; 11 bases line up with TRBD2. Trimming cost V 5 bases and J 2 bases; bases outside gene matches: 3. In germline, CDR1 is GTSNPN, CDR2 SVGIG (reference sequence). CDR3 length: 14 amino acids. The CDR3 DNA follows: TGTGCCTGGGGGACTAGCGGAAACACAGATACGCAGTATTTT. Translating it yields CAWGTSGNTDTQYF.

The chain uses TRBV5-1 and TRBJ1-2; D not resolved. V dropped 1 base and J dropped 0 bases, with 4 bases sitting between them. The CDR3 contains 13 residues. In germline, CDR1 is SGHRS, CDR2 YFSETQ. The CDR3 nucleotides are TGCGCCAGCAGCTTGACATCTAACTATGGCTACACCTTC. Protein: CASSLTSNYGYTF. Filled out from reference TRBV5-1 and TRBJ1-2, the complete variable domain reads KAGVTQTPRYLIKTRGQQVTLSCSPISGHRSVSWYQQTPGQGLQFLFEYFSETQRNKGNFPGRFSGRQFSNSRSEMNVSTLELGDSALYLCASSLTSNYGYTFGSGTRLTVV.

The rearrangement uses TRBV27 and TRBJ1-1; tentatively, D is TRBD1 (5 bases). Per germline, CDR1 MNHEY and CDR2 SMNVEV (reference sequence). This CDR3 region has 14 residues. V gave up 5 bases and J gave up 3 bases, with 13 bases separating them. The CDR3 nucleotides read TGTGCCAGCAGTCCCTGGGGGGGTTACACTGAAGCTTTCTTT. Translation gives CASSPWGGYTEAFF.

The gene calls are TRBV6-1 and TRBJ2-2; D is unclear. The germline CDR1 and CDR2 sequences are MNHNS and SASEGT. V shed 0 bases and J shed 6 bases, with 5 bases lying between them. The CDR3 has 13 amino acids. Here the CDR3 reads CASSEALSGELFF. The CDR3, as DNA: TGTGCCAGCAGTGAAGCGCTTTCCGGGGAGCTGTTTTTT.

The chain is built from TRBV29-1 and TRBJ2-3, with 8 bases that match TRBD1. Losses at the gene ends were 7 bases for V and 4 bases for J; bases not matched to a gene: 7. Germline V gene data show CDR1 as SQVTM and CDR2 as ANQGSEA. This CDR3 contains 13 residues. The CDR3 region is CSAAGTGADTQYF. CDR3 DNA: TGCAGCGCCGCCGGGACAGGAGCAGATACGCAGTATTTT.

The chain has TRBV19 and TRBJ2-7; 9 bases align to TRBD1. The V gene's germline CDR1 is LNHDA and CDR2 SQIVND (reference sequence). The CDR3 spans 14 residues. With V trimmed by 7 bases and J by 6 bases, 10 bases remained unmatched. The CDR3 coding sequence is TGTGCCAGTAATCCCGGGACAGGGACTTCCGAGCAGTACTTC. It yields the protein CASNPGTGTSEQYF.